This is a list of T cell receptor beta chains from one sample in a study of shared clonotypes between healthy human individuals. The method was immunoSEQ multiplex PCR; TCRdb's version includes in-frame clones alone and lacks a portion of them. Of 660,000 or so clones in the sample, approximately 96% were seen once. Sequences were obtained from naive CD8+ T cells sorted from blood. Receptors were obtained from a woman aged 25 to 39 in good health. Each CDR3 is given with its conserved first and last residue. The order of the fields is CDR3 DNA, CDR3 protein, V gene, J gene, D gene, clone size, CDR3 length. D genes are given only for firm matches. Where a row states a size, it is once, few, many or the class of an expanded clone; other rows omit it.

CDR3 DNA: TGTGCCAGCAGCTTAGATGGGGTCCCCCACAGGGGGCGGAACATTCAGTACTTC
CDR3 protein: CASSLDGVPHRGRNIQYF
V gene: TRBV7-6
J gene: TRBJ2-4
D gene: TRBD1
clone size: .
CDR3 length: 18

CDR3 DNA: TGTGCCAGTAGCAATCTCCAACAGGGGCCTTTGGAGGAGCAGTACTTC
CDR3 protein: CASSNLQQGPLEEQYF
V gene: TRBV19
J gene: TRBJ2-7
D gene: TRBD1
clone size: .
CDR3 length: 16

CDR3 DNA: TGCAGCGGTACAGGGGACACCGGGGAGCTGTTTTTT
CDR3 protein: CSGTGDTGELFF
V gene: TRBV29-1
J gene: TRBJ2-2
D gene: TRBD1
clone size: .
CDR3 length: 12

CDR3 DNA: TGTGCCAGCAGTGAAGGGACGTCAGGCAATCAGCCCCAGCATTTT
CDR3 protein: CASSEGTSGNQPQHF
V gene: TRBV7-8
J gene: TRBJ1-5
D gene: .
clone size: .
CDR3 length: 15

CDR3 DNA: TGTGCCAGCAGCTTGGAGTGGGGGCCCCACTCCTACAATGAGCAGTTCTTC
CDR3 protein: CASSLEWGPHSYNEQFF
V gene: TRBV5-6
J gene: TRBJ2-1
D gene: .
clone size: .
CDR3 length: 17

CDR3 DNA: TGCAGCACATCCCGGGACAATGAGCAGTTCTTC
CDR3 protein: CSTSRDNEQFF
V gene: TRBV29-1
J gene: TRBJ2-1
D gene: .
clone size: .
CDR3 length: 11

CDR3 DNA: TGTGCCAGCACCGAGATAGGGGGGGGATTCTATGGCTACACCTTC
CDR3 protein: CASTEIGGGFYGYTF
V gene: TRBV28
J gene: TRBJ1-2
D gene: .
clone size: .
CDR3 length: 15

CDR3 DNA: TGCGCCAGCAGCCCCCATACTAGCGACAATGAGCAGTTCTTC
CDR3 protein: CASSPHTSDNEQFF
V gene: TRBV4-1
J gene: TRBJ2-1
D gene: TRBD2
clone size: once
CDR3 length: 14

CDR3 DNA: TGCGCCAGCAGCCAAGACGGTCTGGGACTAGCGGCCAATGAGCAGTTCTTC
CDR3 protein: CASSQDGLGLAANEQFF
V gene: TRBV4-1
J gene: TRBJ2-1
D gene: TRBD2
clone size: .
CDR3 length: 17

CDR3 DNA: TGCGCCAGCAGCGATCCTTGGGGCACCGGGGAGCTGTTTTTT
CDR3 protein: CASSDPWGTGELFF
V gene: TRBV5-1
J gene: TRBJ2-2
D gene: .
clone size: .
CDR3 length: 14

CDR3 DNA: TGTGCCAGCAGCTTCCAGGGGAACGCTGAAGCTTTCTTT
CDR3 protein: CASSFQGNAEAFF
V gene: TRBV5-6
J gene: TRBJ1-1
D gene: .
clone size: .
CDR3 length: 13

CDR3 DNA: TGTGCCAGCAGGATAATAGCGGGAGCCCCGGGCACAGATACGCAGTATTTT
CDR3 protein: CASRIIAGAPGTDTQYF
V gene: TRBV2
J gene: TRBJ2-3
D gene: TRBD2
clone size: once
CDR3 length: 17

CDR3 DNA: TGTGCCAGCAGCTCGATGTGGGCCTACGAGCAGTACTTC
CDR3 protein: CASSSMWAYEQYF
V gene: TRBV7-9
J gene: TRBJ2-7
D gene: .
clone size: .
CDR3 length: 13

CDR3 DNA: TGTGCCAGCAGCTTACTAGCGGGAGGCAGCACAGATACGCAGTATTTT
CDR3 protein: CASSLLAGGSTDTQYF
V gene: TRBV11-2
J gene: TRBJ2-3
D gene: TRBD2
clone size: .
CDR3 length: 16

CDR3 DNA: TGTGCCAGCTTGGGGATGAACAATCAGCCCCAGCATTTT
CDR3 protein: CASLGMNNQPQHF
V gene: TRBV28
J gene: TRBJ1-5
D gene: .
clone size: .
CDR3 length: 13

CDR3 DNA: TGTGCCAGTAGGGTAGCGGGGCGACCTGCCGAGCAGTACTTC
CDR3 protein: CASRVAGRPAEQYF
V gene: TRBV19
J gene: TRBJ2-7
D gene: TRBD2
clone size: .
CDR3 length: 14

CDR3 DNA: TGTGCCATCAGTGAGTCGGTTACCGGTGAAAAACTGTTTTTT
CDR3 protein: CAISESVTGEKLFF
V gene: TRBV10-3
J gene: TRBJ1-4
D gene: .
clone size: .
CDR3 length: 14

CDR3 DNA: TGTGCCAGCTCTCCCGGGGCGAACACTGAAGCTTTCTTT
CDR3 protein: CASSPGANTEAFF
V gene: TRBV18
J gene: TRBJ1-1
D gene: .
clone size: .
CDR3 length: 13

CDR3 DNA: TGTGCCACCAGCTGGCCGGTGGATTTAAAGAATGGCTACACCTTC
CDR3 protein: CATSWPVDLKNGYTF
V gene: TRBV15
J gene: TRBJ1-2
D gene: .
clone size: .
CDR3 length: 15

CDR3 DNA: TGTGCCAGCAGCTTGGGTCGGACTAGCACAGATACGCAGTATTTT
CDR3 protein: CASSLGRTSTDTQYF
V gene: TRBV7-9
J gene: TRBJ2-3
D gene: .
clone size: once
CDR3 length: 15

CDR3 DNA: TGCGCCAGCAGCTTTAGGGGACTAGCTAATGGGAATGAGCAGTTCTTC
CDR3 protein: CASSFRGLANGNEQFF
V gene: TRBV5-1
J gene: TRBJ2-1
D gene: TRBD2
clone size: once
CDR3 length: 16

CDR3 DNA: TGCAGCGTCAATGGGCAGGGTTACACTGAAGCTTTCTTT
CDR3 protein: CSVNGQGYTEAFF
V gene: TRBV29-1
J gene: TRBJ1-1
D gene: .
clone size: .
CDR3 length: 13

CDR3 DNA: TGTGCCAGCAGCCGCGACGGGGGCAATGAGCAGTTCTTC
CDR3 protein: CASSRDGGNEQFF
V gene: TRBV11-1
J gene: TRBJ2-1
D gene: .
clone size: once
CDR3 length: 13

CDR3 DNA: TGTGCCAGTAGTCCGGGACGGATTTACGAGCAGTACTTC
CDR3 protein: CASSPGRIYEQYF
V gene: TRBV19
J gene: TRBJ2-7
D gene: .
clone size: .
CDR3 length: 13

CDR3 DNA: TGTGCCAGCAGTGAAGCCTTGACTAGCGGGCCCTACGAGCAGTACTTC
CDR3 protein: CASSEALTSGPYEQYF
V gene: TRBV28
J gene: TRBJ2-7
D gene: TRBD2
clone size: .
CDR3 length: 16

CDR3 DNA: TGTGCCAGCAGTACTAGCGGGAGGACCTACGAGCAGTACTTC
CDR3 protein: CASSTSGRTYEQYF
V gene: TRBV27
J gene: TRBJ2-7
D gene: TRBD2
clone size: .
CDR3 length: 14

CDR3 DNA: TGTGCCAGCACCCCTAGCGGGAGGTCGAACACCGGGGAGCTGTTTTTT
CDR3 protein: CASTPSGRSNTGELFF
V gene: TRBV27
J gene: TRBJ2-2
D gene: TRBD2
clone size: .
CDR3 length: 16

CDR3 DNA: TGCGCCAGCAGCCAAGAGGTCGGACTAGGAGAGACCCAGTACTTC
CDR3 protein: CASSQEVGLGETQYF
V gene: TRBV4-1
J gene: TRBJ2-5
D gene: TRBD2
clone size: .
CDR3 length: 15

CDR3 DNA: TGTGCCAGCAGCCGAGATACTAGCGGGACCCACAATGAGCAGTTCTTC
CDR3 protein: CASSRDTSGTHNEQFF
V gene: TRBV7-6
J gene: TRBJ2-1
D gene: TRBD2
clone size: .
CDR3 length: 16

CDR3 DNA: TGTGCCAGCAGCTTGGATACCGTCGCTTTCTTT
CDR3 protein: CASSLDTVAFF
V gene: TRBV5-4
J gene: TRBJ1-1
D gene: .
clone size: .
CDR3 length: 11

CDR3 DNA: TGTGCCAGCAGTTTTAAGCGGGAGTGGTACGAGCAGTACTTC
CDR3 protein: CASSFKREWYEQYF
V gene: TRBV27
J gene: TRBJ2-7
D gene: TRBD2
clone size: .
CDR3 length: 14

CDR3 DNA: TGCGCCAGCAGCTCGGCGGGCGAGCAGTACTTC
CDR3 protein: CASSSAGEQYF
V gene: TRBV5-1
J gene: TRBJ2-7
D gene: .
clone size: .
CDR3 length: 11

CDR3 DNA: TGTGCCAGCAGCCCAACTTGGGGGAGGCCGGGTGAGCAGTTCTTC
CDR3 protein: CASSPTWGRPGEQFF
V gene: TRBV7-6
J gene: TRBJ2-1
D gene: .
clone size: once
CDR3 length: 15

CDR3 DNA: TGTGCCAGCAGCGAGCCAGCGGGAGGGAATTACGAGCAGTACTTC
CDR3 protein: CASSEPAGGNYEQYF
V gene: TRBV11-2
J gene: TRBJ2-7
D gene: TRBD2
clone size: once
CDR3 length: 15

CDR3 DNA: TGTGCCAGCAGCCCAGAGGCAGCCCCTTACAATGAGCAGTTCTTC
CDR3 protein: CASSPEAAPYNEQFF
V gene: TRBV9
J gene: TRBJ2-1
D gene: .
clone size: .
CDR3 length: 15

CDR3 DNA: TGTGCCAGCAGCCGACGAGGACTAGAGCAGTTCTTC
CDR3 protein: CASSRRGLEQFF
V gene: TRBV7-6
J gene: TRBJ2-1
D gene: .
clone size: .
CDR3 length: 12

CDR3 DNA: TGTGCCAGTAGGCCGTCTAGCGGCCAAGAGACCCAGTACTTC
CDR3 protein: CASRPSSGQETQYF
V gene: TRBV19
J gene: TRBJ2-5
D gene: TRBD2
clone size: .
CDR3 length: 14

CDR3 DNA: TGTGCCAGCAGCCCCGAAGGTCTAGCTGGCTACGAGCAGTACTTC
CDR3 protein: CASSPEGLAGYEQYF
V gene: TRBV11-2
J gene: TRBJ2-7
D gene: .
clone size: .
CDR3 length: 15

CDR3 DNA: TGTGCCAGCGCGGGGGCCTACGAGCAGTACTTC
CDR3 protein: CASAGAYEQYF
V gene: TRBV27
J gene: TRBJ2-7
D gene: TRBD2
clone size: .
CDR3 length: 11